Shown below are 7 T cell receptor beta chains from a single sample sequenced in a study of a mutant IDH1 vaccine in newly diagnosed glioma. Indicated time point: week 47, end of study. A single vaccine dose contained 300 ug of mutant IDH1 20-mer peptide, and topical imiquimod was used with it. Their cognate antigens are unknown. TCRdb's copy holds only in-frame clones and misses some; the assay was immunoSEQ multiplex PCR. This sample has about 94,000 clones, with nearly 90% found just once. Sequencing was performed on PBMCs, taken from a glioma patient whose treatment included an IDH1 peptide vaccine. The receptors here all came from a woman between 45 and 60 years old with glioma.

The genes are TRBV25-1 and TRBJ1-2; D unresolved. The CDR3 runs 12 residues. From germline, CDR1 is MGHDK and CDR2 SYGVNS. Trimming removed 0 bases at V and 8 bases at J, with 7 bases between. The CDR3 is CASSEYGVGYTF. The DNA of the CDR3 is TGTGCCAGCAGTGAATATGGGGTCGGCTACACCTTC.

The chain recombines TRBV27 with TRBJ1-1; D unclear. This CDR3 has 13 residues. From germline, CDR1 is MNHEY and CDR2 SMNVEV (reference sequence). The V end lost 8 bases, the J end lost 1 base, and 11 bases lay between the germline ends. The CDR3 DNA sequence: TGTGCCAGCGGCGGACCGCGGAACACTGAAGCTTTCTTT. This translates into CASGGPRNTEAFF.

The V call is TRBV5-1, the J call TRBJ1-2; D perhaps matches TRBD1 (5 bases). Trimming left V 0 bases short and J 8 bases short, with 8 bases between. CDR3 length equals 12 residues. The germline gives CDR1 SGHRS, CDR2 YFSETQ. CDR3 sequence: CASSLGGTGYTF. CDR3 coding DNA: TGCGCCAGCAGCTTGGGGGGGACCGGCTACACCTTC.

The chain combines TRBV6-5 with TRBJ1-1; no clear D. Trimming took off 5 bases at V and 5 bases at J, with 12 bases between the two ends. Per germline, CDR1 MNHEY and CDR2 SVGAGI. The CDR3 sequence is 13 residues long. The CDR3 sequence: CASSPGRRTEAFF. The CDR3 nucleotides are TGTGCCAGCAGTCCGGGCAGGAGGACTGAAGCTTTCTTT.

This chain uses TRBV30 with TRBJ2-2; D is possibly TRBD1 (6 bases). The germline CDR1 and CDR2 sequences are GTSNPN and SVGIG (reference sequence). The V and J ends lost 5 bases and 1 base respectively, with 8 bases between them. The CDR3 sequence is 13 residues long. CDR3 DNA: TGTGCCTGGGACAGGAGGAACACCGGGGAGCTGTTTTTT. Its translation is CAWDRRNTGELFF.

With regard to this clone: A read error may account for a junction end that differs from germline. V is TRBV4-2 and J is TRBJ1-4; no clear D gene. CDR3 size: 15 residues. Germline loops: CDR1 LGHNA, CDR2 YNFKEQ. CDR3 region: CASSEEVGTNEKLFF. The CDR3 bases are TGTGCCAGCAGCGAAGAAGTAGGGACTAATGAAAAACTGTTTTTT.

The chain joins TRBV15 to TRBJ1-5; D not resolved. There are 16 residues in the CDR3. Trimming removed 3 bases from V and 0 bases from J, with 12 bases in between. CDR1 LNHNV and CDR2 YYDKDF come from the germline V gene (reference sequence). The CDR3 reads CATSSGERYSNQPQHF. The CDR3 region has the DNA TGTGCCACCAGCAGTGGGGAGAGATATAGCAATCAGCCCCAGCATTTT.